The 26 T cell receptor beta chains below all came from one sample that was sequenced in a study of cytomegalovirus exposure and HLA in healthy donors. Amplification used 60 Vbeta primers and 13 Jbeta primers. TCRdb's copy holds only in-frame clones and misses some; the assay was immunoSEQ multiplex PCR. The table records a few hundred thousand clones, roughly 80% of them present only once. The sample was PBMCs. Receptors were obtained from a man aged 25 to 45 in good health and CMV-seronegative.

V is TRBV5-5 and J is TRBJ1-5; weak D call: TRBD1 (5 bases). Trimming cost V 0 bases and J 2 bases, with 12 bases left between them. This CDR3 comprises 16 residues. The germline V gene has CDR1 SGHKS and CDR2 YYEKEE (reference sequence). CDR3 nucleotide sequence: TGTGCCAGCAGCTTGGAGGCAGGGTTTGGCAATCAGCCCCAGCATTTT. Its translation: CASSLEAGFGNQPQHF.

This clone was seen more than once but under ten times. Other DNA variants within this sample encode the same CDR3. The CDR3 here is CASSPGYNEQFF. As DNA, the CDR3 is TGTGCCAGCAGCCCCGGGTACAATGAGCAGTTCTTC. The V gene is TRBV5-4, the J gene TRBJ2-1; D is unclear. Between the trimmed V and J ends, which lost 4 bases and 4 bases, there was a span of 6 bases. CDR3 size: 12 residues. The germline V gene encodes CDR1 SGHNT and CDR2 YYREEE (reference sequence).

The count of this clone is one. V gene TRBV28 combines with J gene TRBJ1-5; TRBD1 is a possible D gene (6 bases). The CDR3 has 17 residues. Trimming cost V 3 bases and J 3 bases, with 18 bases left between them. Germline-derived CDR1 and CDR2 are MDHEN and SYDVKM. The CDR3: CASSFQGHFLTNQPQHF. As DNA, the CDR3 is TGTGCCAGCAGTTTCCAGGGACACTTCCTTACCAATCAGCCCCAGCATTTT.

The V gene is TRBV5-4, the J gene TRBJ2-3; perhaps TRBD2 as D (7 bases). Looked up from germline, CDR1 is SGHNT and CDR2 is YYREEE (reference sequence). The V end was cut by 2 bases, the J end by 4 bases, with 20 bases between. This CDR3 region has 17 residues. CDR3 region: CASSFGARGGGPDTQYF. For the CDR3, the DNA is TGTGCCAGCAGCTTCGGGGCAAGGGGGGGCGGCCCAGATACGCAGTATTTT.

V usage is TRBV5-4 and J usage is TRBJ1-1; 7 nucleotides agree with TRBD1. This CDR3 contains 14 residues. The germline gives CDR1 SGHNT, CDR2 YYREEE (reference sequence). With V trimmed by 0 bases and J by 5 bases, 4 bases remained unmatched. The CDR3 DNA reads TGTGCCAGCAGCTTGGACAGGGGACGTACTGAAGCTTTCTTT. Residues: CASSLDRGRTEAFF.

The gene calls are TRBV6-5 and TRBJ2-5, with D tentatively TRBD2 (5 bases). Germline values: CDR1 MNHEY, CDR2 SVGAGI. This CDR3 has 16 amino acids. With 4 bases removed from V and 2 bases from J, the gap between germline ends came to 17 bases. The CDR3 sequence is CASSSPGRVGQETQYF. Written as DNA, the CDR3 is TGTGCCAGCAGTTCCCCGGGAAGGGTTGGGCAAGAGACCCAGTACTTC.

The chain combines TRBV19 with TRBJ1-4; 8 positions match TRBD1. Germline V gives CDR1 LNHDA, CDR2 SQIVND (reference sequence). V shed 7 bases and J 8 bases; nucleotides not matched to a gene: 9. The CDR3 is made up of 14 amino acids. The CDR3 loop is CASTPDRGGEKLFF. The CDR3 nucleotides are TGTGCCAGTACCCCCGACAGGGGCGGAGAAAAACTGTTTTTT.

V usage is TRBV7-2 and J usage is TRBJ1-2; D gene ambiguous. The germline V gene encodes CDR1 SGHTA and CDR2 FQGNSA. The ends were cut back, 4 bases at V and 1 base at J, with 13 bases in the middle. The CDR3 has 15 amino acids. As DNA, the CDR3 is TGTGCCAGCAGCTCCCAGGTCCCCAGTAACTATGGCTACACCTTC. It yields the protein CASSSQVPSNYGYTF. Full variable domain (missing parts from reference TRBV7-2 and TRBJ1-2): GAGVSQSPSNKVTEKGKDVELRCDPISGHTALYWYRQSLGQGLEFLIYFQGNSAPDKSGLPSDRFSAERTGGSVSTLTIQRTQQEDSAVYLCASSSQVPSNYGYTFGSGTRLTVV.

This chain connects TRBV6-5 to TRBJ2-7; TRBD2 aligns across 12 bases. The CDR3 is made up of 15 amino acids. Germline loops: CDR1 MNHEY, CDR2 SVGAGI. J lost 2 bases, V lost 8 bases, and 7 bases had no gene match. The CDR3 here is CASSFGLAGTYEQYF. CDR3 DNA sequence: TGTGCCAGCTCATTTGGACTAGCGGGGACCTACGAGCAGTACTTC.

DNA of the CDR3: TGTGCCAGCAGTTACACAGGGACAGGGGGCAAGTACGAGCAGTACTTC. Translating it yields CASSYTGTGGKYEQYF. The chain carries TRBV6-5 and TRBJ2-7; 12 positions agree with TRBD1. J was trimmed by 4 bases and V by 2 bases; bases with no gene match: 6. In germline, CDR1 is MNHEY, CDR2 SVGAGI. This CDR3 contains 16 residues.

The genes are TRBV5-8 and TRBJ1-6; no definite D call. This CDR3 has 14 residues. In germline, CDR1 is SGHTS, CDR2 YDEGEE. V was trimmed by 1 base and J by 6 bases, leaving 8 bases between them. Written as DNA, the CDR3 is TGTGCCAGCAGCTTGCGGGGTCTTAATTCACCCCTCCACTTT. It codes for CASSLRGLNSPLHF.

V gene TRBV19 combines with J gene TRBJ1-5; no clear D gene. In germline, CDR1 is LNHDA, CDR2 SQIVND (reference sequence). The CDR3 covers 16 residues. Trimming left V 6 bases short and J 7 bases short, with 22 bases between. CDR3 bases: TGTGCCAGTAGACGGCGGACGGAGGAGGTACGGCAGCCCCAGCATTTT. It codes for CASRRRTEEVRQPQHF.

The chain is built from TRBV5-4 and TRBJ1-1; 7 bases agree with TRBD1. This CDR3 comprises 17 residues. CDR1 is SGHNT, CDR2 YYREEE, per germline (reference sequence). J was trimmed by 0 bases and V by 6 bases; bases with no gene match: 14. In DNA, the CDR3 is TGTGCCAGCACCCCGACCCTGGACAGGCGCATGAACACTGAAGCTTTCTTT. This codes for CASTPTLDRRMNTEAFF.

J is TRBJ2-1 and V is TRBV5-1; TRBD2 matches at 9 bases. Unmatched junction bases numbered 17, after V lost 4 bases and J lost 6 bases. This CDR3 spans 18 amino acids. Germline-derived CDR1 and CDR2 are SGHRS and YFSETQ. The CDR3 region has the DNA TGCGCCAGCAGCCCACCCCTAGCGGGGTTTGGGGGGGCCAATGAGCAGTTCTTC. Encoded protein: CASSPPLAGFGGANEQFF.

The chain employs TRBV19 and TRBJ1-3; no clear D gene. Looked up from germline, CDR1 is LNHDA and CDR2 is SQIVND (reference sequence). Trimming removed 3 bases from V and 0 bases from J, with 9 bases in between. This CDR3 is 15 amino acids long. The CDR3 is CASSISGSSGNTIYF. The CDR3 DNA is TGTGCCAGTAGTATTTCGGGAAGCTCTGGAAACACCATATATTTT.

The chain couples TRBV6-1 to TRBJ2-2; possibly TRBD1 for D (5 bases). The CDR3 extends over 15 amino acids. V was cut by 2 bases and J by 7 bases, with 14 bases left in between. The germline CDR1 and CDR2 sequences are MNHNS and SASEGT. This chain's CDR3 is CASSEFPRGGGELFF. Written as DNA, the CDR3 is TGTGCCAGCAGTGAATTCCCAAGGGGCGGCGGGGAGCTGTTTTTT.

The genes are TRBV2 and TRBJ2-7; no clear D. This CDR3 contains 12 residues. Per the germline V gene, CDR1 is SNHLY and CDR2 is FYNNEI. The ends were cut back, 6 bases at V and 5 bases at J, with 11 bases in the middle. CDR3 loop: CASRRNGNEQYF. The CDR3 DNA follows: TGTGCCAGCAGGAGGAACGGCAACGAGCAGTACTTC.

This clone was recorded once. The chain has TRBV28 and TRBJ2-3; tentatively, D is TRBD1 (5 bases). V lost 4 bases and J 5 bases, leaving 34 bases between the germline ends. The CDR3 loop spans 21 amino acids. The germline gives CDR1 MDHEN, CDR2 SYDVKM. The CDR3 sequence is CASSSPFISGKVESAQDTQYF. CDR3 DNA sequence: TGTGCCAGCAGTTCTCCCTTTATCTCAGGGAAGGTCGAGTCGGCCCAAGATACGCAGTATTTT.

This clone has a handful of counts. The chain uses TRBV29-1 and TRBJ2-1; 9 bases fit TRBD2. Germline loops: CDR1 SQVTM, CDR2 ANQGSEA. The CDR3 extends over 14 amino acids. The junction had 12 bases not matched to a gene; V was cut back by 7 bases and J by 8 bases. The CDR3 here is CSGGGDSPSHEQFF. The CDR3 DNA is TGCAGCGGCGGGGGGGACAGCCCCTCGCATGAGCAGTTCTTC.

The genes are TRBV9 and TRBJ2-7; maybe TRBD2 (6 bases). The germline CDR1 and CDR2 sequences are SGDLS and YYNGEE. This CDR3 contains 18 residues. Trimming shortened V by 0 bases and J by 3 bases, and 22 bases separated the two germline ends. This chain's CDR3 is CASSVESDSGEGNYEQYF. The CDR3, as DNA: TGTGCCAGCAGCGTAGAAAGCGATTCGGGAGAGGGGAACTACGAGCAGTACTTC.

This clone was detected a few times. V gene TRBV19 combines with J gene TRBJ1-2; no reliable D call. V was pared by 5 bases and J by 7 bases, with 20 bases between. Germline assignment: CDR1 LNHDA and CDR2 SQIVND (reference sequence). The CDR3 is 15 amino acids. The CDR3 protein is CASSWAATPAFGYTF. The CDR3 nucleotides are TGTGCCAGTAGTTGGGCAGCCACTCCCGCTTTTGGCTACACCTTC.

The CDR3 protein is CASSLGGAQPQHF. CDR3 DNA sequence: TGTGCCAGCAGCCTGGGGGGGGCCCAGCCCCAGCATTTT. This chain uses TRBV28 with TRBJ1-5; D possibly corresponds to TRBD1 (6 bases). The CDR3 is 13 amino acids. Trimming removed 6 bases from V and 7 bases from J, with 13 bases in between. Germline V lookup: CDR1 MDHEN, CDR2 SYDVKM.

This clone has just one count. The CDR3, as DNA: TGTGCCAGCAGCTCGCCTGCACGGGATACGCAGTATTTT. It yields the protein CASSSPARDTQYF. The chain uses TRBV7-9 and TRBJ2-3; D is undetermined. Germline V CDR1 and CDR2: SEHNR, FQNEAQ (reference sequence). The CDR3 spans 13 residues. The germline V and J ends were trimmed by 4 bases and 6 bases, with 11 bases remaining between them.

The V gene is TRBV6-5, the J gene TRBJ1-4, with D possibly being TRBD1 (6 bases). Trimming took off 6 bases at V and 8 bases at J, with 13 bases between the two ends. This CDR3 has 13 residues. Germline CDR1 MNHEY, CDR2 SVGAGI. The CDR3, as DNA: TGTGCCAGCAGCCAGACAGGTCACGAAAAACTGTTTTTT. Amino acid sequence: CASSQTGHEKLFF.

The chain recombines TRBV18 with TRBJ1-1, with TRBD1 matching over 7 bases. The CDR3 covers 15 residues. The ends lost 3 bases at V and 2 bases at J; junction bases unmatched: 6. Per germline, CDR1 KGHSH and CDR2 LQKENI. The CDR3 DNA follows: TGTGCCAGCTCACCGCTGAACAGGGGAAACACTGAAGCTTTCTTT. Translation: CASSPLNRGNTEAFF.

In its sample, this clone was seen a few times. The chain couples TRBV9 to TRBJ2-2; perhaps TRBD2 as D (6 bases). CDR1 is SGDLS and CDR2 is YYNGEE in the germline V gene. The V end lost 4 bases, the J end lost 6 bases, and 13 bases lay between the germline ends. CDR3 length: 14 amino acids. The CDR3 loop is CASSSRRVAGELFF. CDR3 DNA: TGTGCCAGCAGCTCCCGGAGGGTGGCCGGGGAGCTGTTTTTT. Together with reference TRBV9 and TRBJ2-2, the CDR3 gives the full variable domain: DSGVTQTPKHLITATGQRVTLRCSPRSGDLSVYWYQQSLDQGLQFLIQYYNGEERAKGNILERFSAQQFPDLHSELNLSSLELGDSALYFCASSSRRVAGELFFGEGSRLTVL.